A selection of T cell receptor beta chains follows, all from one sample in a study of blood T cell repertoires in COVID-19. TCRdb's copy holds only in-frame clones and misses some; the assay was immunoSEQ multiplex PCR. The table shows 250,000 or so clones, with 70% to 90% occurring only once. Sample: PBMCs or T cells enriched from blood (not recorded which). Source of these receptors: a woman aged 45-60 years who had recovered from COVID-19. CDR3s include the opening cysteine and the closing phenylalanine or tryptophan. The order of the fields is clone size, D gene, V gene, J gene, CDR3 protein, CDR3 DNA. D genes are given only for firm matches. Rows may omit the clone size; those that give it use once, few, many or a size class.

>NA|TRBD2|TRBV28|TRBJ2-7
CASSLMTSGRQEQYF
TGTGCCAGCAGTTTAATGACTAGCGGGAGGCAAGAGCAGTACTTC
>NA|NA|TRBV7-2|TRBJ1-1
CASSLGRQVEAFF
TGTGCCAGCAGCTTAGGTCGGCAGGTTGAAGCTTTCTTT
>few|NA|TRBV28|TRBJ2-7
CASSLAGAYEQYF
TGTGCCAGCAGCCTAGCAGGAGCCTACGAGCAGTACTTC
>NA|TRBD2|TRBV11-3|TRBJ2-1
CASSLGGTSGGNEQFF
TGTGCCAGCAGCTTAGGAGGGACTAGCGGGGGAAATGAGCAGTTCTTC
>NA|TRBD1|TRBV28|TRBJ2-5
CAARQGRETQYF
TGTGCCGCCCGACAGGGTCGCGAGACCCAGTACTTC
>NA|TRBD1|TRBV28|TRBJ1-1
CASSTLRTGYMNTEAFF
TGTGCCAGCAGTACCCTTCGGACAGGATATATGAACACTGAAGCTTTCTTT
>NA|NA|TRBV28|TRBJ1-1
CASSLWGPNTEAFF
TGTGCCAGCAGTTTATGGGGGCCTAACACTGAAGCTTTCTTT
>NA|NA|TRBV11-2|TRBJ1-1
CASSLLARVNTEAFF
TGTGCCAGCAGCTTACTTGCCAGGGTGAACACTGAAGCTTTCTTT
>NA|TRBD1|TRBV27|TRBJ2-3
CASKDRAHTDTQYF
TGTGCCAGCAAAGACAGGGCCCACACAGATACGCAGTATTTT
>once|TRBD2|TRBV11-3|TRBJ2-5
CASSLGATSGGLQETQYF
TGTGCCAGCAGCTTAGGCGCGACTAGCGGAGGACTCCAAGAGACCCAGTACTTC
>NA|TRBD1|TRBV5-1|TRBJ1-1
CASSRDPGGTEAFF
TGCGCCAGCTCGAGGGACCCAGGGGGCACTGAAGCTTTCTTT
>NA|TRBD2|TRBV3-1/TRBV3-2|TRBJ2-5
CASSQGRTSGRAWEETQYF
TGTGCCAGCAGCCAAGGTCGGACTAGCGGGAGGGCCTGGGAAGAGACCCAGTACTTC
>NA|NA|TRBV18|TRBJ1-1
CASSPAGGTEAFF
TGTGCCAGCTCACCGGCGGGGGGCACTGAAGCTTTCTTT
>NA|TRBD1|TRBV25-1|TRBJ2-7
CATEGDRWYEQYF
TGTGCCACCGAGGGGGACAGGTGGTACGAGCAGTACTTC
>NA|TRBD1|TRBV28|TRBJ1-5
CASSYFSGQGSQPQHF
TGTGCCAGCAGTTACTTCTCGGGACAGGGATCACAGCCCCAGCATTTT
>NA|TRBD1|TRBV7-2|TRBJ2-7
CASSTRDSGSYEQYF
TGTGCCAGCAGCACCCGGGACAGTGGCTCCTACGAGCAGTACTTC
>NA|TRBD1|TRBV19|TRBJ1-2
CASRNRGGYGYTF
TGTGCCAGTAGGAACAGGGGAGGCTATGGCTACACCTTC
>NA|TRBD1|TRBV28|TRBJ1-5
CASPPRQGDSNQPQHF
TGTGCCAGCCCCCCTCGCCAGGGGGACAGCAATCAGCCCCAGCATTTT
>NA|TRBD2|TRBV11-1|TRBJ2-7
CASSRTSGLAGEAQYF
TGTGCCAGCAGCCGAACCTCGGGACTAGCGGGAGAAGCGCAGTACTTC
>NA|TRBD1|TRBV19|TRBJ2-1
CASKKWGQSYNEQFF
TGTGCCAGTAAAAAATGGGGACAGTCCTACAATGAGCAGTTCTTC
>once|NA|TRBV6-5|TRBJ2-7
CASGEGESYEQYF
TGTGCCAGCGGAGAGGGGGAGTCCTACGAGCAGTACTTC
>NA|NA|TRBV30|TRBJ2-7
CAWTSYGRAYEQYF
TGTGCCTGGACTAGCTACGGGAGAGCCTACGAGCAGTACTTC
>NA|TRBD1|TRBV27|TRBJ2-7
CASSLRGSGGRHEQYF
TGTGCCAGCAGTTTAAGGGGGTCAGGGGGCCGGCACGAGCAGTACTTC
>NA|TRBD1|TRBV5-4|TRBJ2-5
CASSLQGARETQYF
TGTGCCAGCAGCTTACAGGGGGCCCGGGAGACCCAGTACTTC
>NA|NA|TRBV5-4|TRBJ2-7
CASSLGGSATYEQYF
TGTGCCAGCAGCTTGGGTGGGAGTGCAACCTACGAGCAGTACTTC
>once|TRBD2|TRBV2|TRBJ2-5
CASSWDYGGTETQYF
TGTGCCAGCAGTTGGGACTATGGAGGAACAGAGACCCAGTACTTC